Listed here are 10 T cell receptor beta chains from one sample, sequenced in a study of T cells in localized non-small cell lung cancer. Profiled with immunoSEQ multiplex PCR; TCRdb holds only in-frame clones, not every one. The table lists roughly 16,000 clones, around four fifths of them singletons, with roughly a third in the top ten. The input for sequencing was peripheral blood, taken before any cancer treatment. These receptors all come from a male donor older than 55 with stage III lung adenocarcinoma.

This clone has only one observation. The chain carries TRBV29-1 and TRBJ2-7; weak D call: TRBD1 (5 bases). The V end was cut by 6 bases, the J end by 3 bases, with 18 bases between. Germline V gene sequence: CDR1 SQVTM, CDR2 ANQGSEA. The CDR3 is made up of 14 amino acids. The CDR3 here is CSVAAGNKIYEQYF. The CDR3 nucleotides are TGCAGCGTCGCGGCAGGGAACAAAATCTACGAGCAGTACTTC.

The chain is built from TRBV6-4 and TRBJ1-2; D may be TRBD1 (5 bases). The length of the CDR3 is 10 residues. V was cut by 8 bases and J by 5 bases, with 6 bases left in between. Germline values: CDR1 MRHNA, CDR2 SNTAGT. In DNA form, the CDR3 reads TGTGCCAGCTGGGGGTATGGCTACACCTTC. Protein: CASWGYGYTF.

This chain joins TRBV5-1 and TRBJ2-1; D may be TRBD1 (5 bases). Germline V gene lookup returns CDR1 SGHRS and CDR2 YFSETQ. CDR3 length equals 14 residues. With 7 bases removed from V and 5 bases from J, the gap between germline ends came to 16 bases. The CDR3 is CASQSLVGHNEQFF. The CDR3 DNA follows: TGCGCCAGCCAAAGCTTAGTGGGGCACAATGAGCAGTTCTTC. Filled out from reference TRBV5-1 and TRBJ2-1, the complete variable domain reads KAGVTQTPRYLIKTRGQQVTLSCSPISGHRSVSWYQQTPGQGLQFLFEYFSETQRNKGNFPGRFSGRQFSNSRSEMNVSTLELGDSALYLCASQSLVGHNEQFFGPGTRLTVL.

This chain connects TRBV6-5 to TRBJ1-6; perhaps TRBD1 as D (5 bases). The CDR3 totals 15 residues. Germline-derived CDR1 and CDR2 are MNHEY and SVGAGI. Between the trimmed V and J ends, which lost 5 bases and 7 bases, there was a span of 15 bases. CDR3 loop: CASSPSQGANSPLHF. DNA of the CDR3: TGTGCCAGCAGTCCCTCCCAAGGGGCCAATTCACCCCTCCACTTT.

V usage is TRBV2 and J usage is TRBJ1-1; no clear D gene. Per germline, CDR1 SNHLY and CDR2 FYNNEI. V dropped 7 bases and J dropped 1 base, with 7 bases sitting between them. The CDR3 is 12 residues long. The CDR3 region is CASKPGNTEAFF. The DNA of the CDR3 is TGTGCCAGCAAACCAGGGAACACTGAAGCTTTCTTT.

The chain uses TRBV5-1 and TRBJ1-1; possible D gene TRBD1, 5 bases. Trimming pared 2 bases from V and 11 bases from J, leaving 19 bases between. CDR1 is SGHRS, CDR2 YFSETQ, per germline. The CDR3 spans 14 residues. The CDR3 nucleotides are TGCGCCAGCAGCTTTACGCAGGGTCCCCTTTGGGCTTTCTTT. Its translation is CASSFTQGPLWAFF. Combining the CDR3 with reference TRBV5-1 and TRBJ1-1 gives the whole variable domain KAGVTQTPRYLIKTRGQQVTLSCSPISGHRSVSWYQQTPGQGLQFLFEYFSETQRNKGNFPGRFSGRQFSNSRSEMNVSTLELGDSALYLCASSFTQGPLWAFFGQGTRLTVV.

V usage is TRBV11-2 and J usage is TRBJ2-5; maybe TRBD2 (6 bases). Germline values: CDR1 SGHAT, CDR2 FQNNGV. The ends were cut back, 2 bases at V and 7 bases at J, with 11 bases in the middle. The CDR3 spans 13 residues. CDR3: CASSLNGGWTQYF. CDR3 sequence (DNA): TGTGCCAGCAGCTTAAACGGGGGATGGACCCAGTACTTC.

The J gene is TRBJ1-6, the V gene TRBV9; 7 bases line up with TRBD1. The trim removed 2 bases at V and 6 bases at J, leaving 5 bases unmatched. Germline values: CDR1 SGDLS, CDR2 YYNGEE. CDR3 size: 15 residues. CDR3 protein: CASSVSRGFNSPLHF. In DNA, the CDR3 is TGTGCCAGCAGCGTCAGCAGGGGGTTTAATTCACCCCTCCACTTT.

The chain joins TRBV14 to TRBJ1-1; D is unclear. The V end was cut by 2 bases, the J end by 2 bases, with 12 bases between. Germline lookup yields CDR1 SGHDN and CDR2 FVKESK. The CDR3 length is 15 residues. The CDR3 DNA is TGTGCCAGCAGCCAACTCATGGGCGGAAACACTGAAGCTTTCTTT. This translates into CASSQLMGGNTEAFF.

This chain joins TRBV7-3 and TRBJ2-1; the match to TRBD2 covers 8 bases. This CDR3 is 15 amino acids long. Germline CDR1 reads SGHTA; CDR2 reads FQGTGA. After removal of 5 bases from V and 0 bases from J, the junction contained 3 bases not matched to a gene. CDR3 coding DNA: TGTGCCAGCAGCATAGCGGGGAGCTCCTACAATGAGCAGTTCTTC. Its protein product is CASSIAGSSYNEQFF.